These 29 T cell receptor beta chains were all obtained from the same sample, sequenced in a study of cytomegalovirus exposure and HLA in healthy donors. PCR used 60 Vbeta primers and 13 Jbeta primers. Produced via immunoSEQ multiplex PCR; TCRdb's table is partial and in-frame only. The table has 55,000 to 70,000 clones, 86% seen once; the top ten hold just under 2%. The sample was PBMCs. These receptors came from a woman in her thirties in good health and CMV-seronegative.

The chain combines TRBV4-1 with TRBJ2-1; 11 bases are shared with TRBD2. The germline V gene encodes CDR1 MGHRA and CDR2 YSYEKL. This CDR3 region has 15 residues. Trimming cost V 1 base and J 4 bases; bases outside gene matches: 0. For the CDR3, the DNA is TGCGCCAGCAGCCAAGGACTAGCGGGGTACAATGAGCAGTTCTTC. Amino acids: CASSQGLAGYNEQFF.

This clone has only a few counts. The CDR3, as DNA: TGTGCCAGCGAGGGGAGCGGGGGCGAGCAGTACTTC. Its translation is CASEGSGGEQYF. This chain connects TRBV6-6 to TRBJ2-5, with TRBD2 matching over 8 bases. The J call is doubtful: the DNA matches TRBJ2-7 better. CDR3 length equals 12 residues. Germline lookup yields CDR1 MNHNY and CDR2 SVGAGI (reference sequence).

The V gene is TRBV9, the J gene TRBJ1-2; D not certain. This CDR3 spans 12 amino acids. V lost 0 bases, J lost 8 bases, and 8 bases lay in between. Germline CDR1 and CDR2: SGDLS and YYNGEE. The CDR3 nucleotides are TGTGCCAGCAGCGTAGGAGGTGTCGGCTACACCTTC. This sequence encodes CASSVGGVGYTF.

This chain connects TRBV27 to TRBJ2-1; possible D gene TRBD2, 6 bases. Trimming cost V 5 bases and J 2 bases, with 13 bases left between them. The CDR3 spans 15 residues. Germline V gene sequence: CDR1 MNHEY, CDR2 SMNVEV (reference sequence). The CDR3: CASSPSAGTYNEQFF. The CDR3 bases are TGTGCCAGCAGTCCCTCAGCGGGTACCTACAATGAGCAGTTCTTC.

This clone was seen only once. V and J are TRBV30 and TRBJ2-4, with D perhaps matching TRBD2 (5 bases). The germline CDR1 and CDR2 sequences are GTSNPN and SVGIG (reference sequence). V lost 3 bases and J 0 bases, leaving 12 bases between the germline ends. CDR3 length equals 15 residues. The CDR3 nucleotides are TGTGCCTGGAGCGAGACGAGGGTAGCCAAAAACATTCAGTACTTC. Encoded protein: CAWSETRVAKNIQYF.

V gene TRBV21-1 combines with J gene TRBJ2-7; the table calls TRBD2, which could not be checked here. TRBV21-1 is assigned pseudogene status. CDR3 size: 17 residues. CDR3 region: CASSKGSRTPVSYEQYF. CDR3 sequence (DNA): TGTGCCAGCAGCAAAGGTTCGAGGACTCCCGTCTCCTACGAGCAGTACTTC.

This chain connects TRBV6-5 to TRBJ1-5; the match to TRBD1 covers 10 bases. This CDR3 contains 14 residues. V gave up 9 bases and J gave up 6 bases; unmatched junction bases: 8. CDR1 and CDR2 (germline): MNHEY, SVGAGI. The chain's CDR3 is CASRTGGAGQPQHF. The CDR3 DNA reads TGTGCCAGTCGGACAGGGGGAGCGGGTCAGCCCCAGCATTTT.

This clone was seen just once. The chain combines TRBV4-1 with TRBJ2-7; D is possibly TRBD1 (6 bases). With 0 bases removed from V and 3 bases from J, the gap between germline ends came to 15 bases. Germline CDR1 is MGHRA and CDR2 is YSYEKL. The CDR3 runs 16 residues. The CDR3 DNA reads TGCGCCAGCAGCCAAGAACAAGGACAGTCTTTCTACGAGCAGTACTTC. Amino acid sequence: CASSQEQGQSFYEQYF.

The V and J genes are TRBV5-1 and TRBJ2-5; D might be TRBD1 (5 bases). Germline V gene sequence: CDR1 SGHRS, CDR2 YFSETQ. The CDR3 is made up of 15 amino acids. V shed 4 bases and J shed 4 bases, with 17 bases lying between them. The CDR3 is CASSTEGAGLETQYF. The CDR3, as DNA: TGCGCCAGCAGCACCGAAGGGGCCGGGTTAGAGACCCAGTACTTC. Full variable domain (outside the CDR3, taken from reference TRBV5-1 and TRBJ2-5): KAGVTQTPRYLIKTRGQQVTLSCSPISGHRSVSWYQQTPGQGLQFLFEYFSETQRNKGNFPGRFSGRQFSNSRSEMNVSTLELGDSALYLCASSTEGAGLETQYFGPGTRLLVL.

This clone turned up a few times. At one of its ends the junction is not consistent with the germline gene, which may arise from a read error. The rearrangement links TRBV6-6 to TRBJ1-3; D uncertain. CDR3 size: 13 residues. Per germline, CDR1 MNHNY and CDR2 SVGAGI (reference sequence). The CDR3 spells CASTRDDGNTIYF. In nucleotides, the CDR3 is TGTGCTAGCACCCGGGATGACGGAAACACCATATATTTT.

This chain joins TRBV6-1 and TRBJ2-7; 7 bases fit TRBD2. There are 15 residues in the CDR3. Per the germline V gene, CDR1 is MNHNS and CDR2 is SASEGT. V lost 1 base to trimming and J lost 3 bases; unmatched junction nucleotides: 6. CDR3 amino acids: CASSEEQGGSYEQYF. The CDR3, as DNA: TGTGCCAGCAGTGAAGAGCAGGGAGGGAGCTACGAGCAGTACTTC.

The genes are TRBV11-2 and TRBJ2-7; 7 positions agree with TRBD1. Germline V lookup: CDR1 SGHAT, CDR2 FQNNGV. V lost 5 bases and J lost 5; bases outside the gene matches: 9. The length of the CDR3 is 14 residues. The CDR3 bases are TGTGCCAGCAGCAGACTGGGACAGCTTAACGAGCAGTACTTC. This sequence encodes CASSRLGQLNEQYF.

The chain carries TRBV7-2 and TRBJ2-5; 8 positions agree with TRBD1. CDR1 and CDR2 (germline): SGHTA, FQGNSA. The V segment lost 5 bases and the J segment 4 bases; nucleotides outside the gene matches: 6. This CDR3 region has 14 residues. As DNA, the CDR3 is TGTGCCAGCAGCCAACGGACAGGGAGAGAGACCCAGTACTTC. Its protein is CASSQRTGRETQYF.

The J gene is TRBJ2-7, the V gene TRBV25-1; the D is unclear. Trimming shortened V by 3 bases and J by 2 bases, and 11 bases separated the two germline ends. CDR3 length: 14 amino acids. From germline, CDR1 is MGHDK and CDR2 SYGVNS. In nucleotides, the CDR3 is TGTGCCAGCAGTGATGCACAGAGACCCTACGAGCAGTACTTC. Its protein product is CASSDAQRPYEQYF.

This clone has just one count. The chain couples TRBV5-4 to TRBJ1-6; no clear D gene. The length of the CDR3 is 12 residues. Germline CDR1 reads SGHNT; CDR2 reads YYREEE (reference sequence). Between the trimmed V and J ends, which lost 1 base and 16 bases, there was a span of 12 bases. CDR3: CASSLSGDALHF. CDR3 DNA sequence: TGTGCCAGCAGCTTGTCCGGGGATGCTCTCCACTTT. Full variable domain (outside the CDR3, taken from reference TRBV5-4 and TRBJ1-6): ETGVTQSPTHLIKTRGQQVTLRCSSQSGHNTVSWYQQALGQGPQFIFQYYREEENGRGNFPPRFSGLQFPNYSSELNVNALELDDSALYLCASSLSGDALHFGNGTRLTVT.

The rearrangement uses TRBV7-2 and TRBJ1-5, with D unresolved. V was cut by 1 base and J by 6 bases, with 13 bases left in between. Germline V gene sequence: CDR1 SGHTA, CDR2 FQGNSA. CDR3 length equals 15 residues. CDR3 sequence reads: CASSLGLAGSQPQHF. Written as DNA, the CDR3 is TGTGCCAGCAGCTTAGGACTCGCCGGGAGTCAGCCCCAGCATTTT.

A note on this clone: A read error may produce the germline difference seen at one junction end. V is TRBV27 and J is TRBJ1-2, with D tentatively TRBD1 (6 bases). The CDR3 totals 14 residues. Germline V gene lookup returns CDR1 MNHEY and CDR2 SMNVEV (reference sequence). The DNA of the CDR3 is TGTGCCAGCAGCCTTTGGGGAGGGGGGGACGGCTACCCCTTC. Its translation: CASSLWGGGDGYPF.

This CDR3 is CSVQDDSSYNSPLHF. CDR3 sequence (DNA): TGCAGCGTGCAGGACGACAGCTCCTATAATTCACCCCTCCACTTT. V usage is TRBV29-1 and J usage is TRBJ1-6; TRBD1 is a possible D gene (5 bases). Germline V gene sequence: CDR1 SQVTM, CDR2 ANQGSEA. Trimming shortened V by 6 bases and J by 0 bases, and 12 bases separated the two germline ends. The CDR3 extends over 15 amino acids.

This clone was counted only a few times. DNA of the CDR3: TGCAGCGTTGCGGACAGTACCTACGAGCAGTACTTC. Translation gives CSVADSTYEQYF. The chain is built from TRBV29-1 and TRBJ2-7; weak D call: TRBD1 (6 bases). Deletions cut 4 bases from V and 2 bases from J, with 9 bases between. CDR3 length equals 12 residues. CDR1 and CDR2 from the germline V gene are SQVTM and ANQGSEA.

V is TRBV18 and J is TRBJ2-3; 14 bases map to TRBD2. Germline trimming cut 6 bases from V and 2 bases from J; bases unmatched to any gene: 4. The germline gives CDR1 KGHSH, CDR2 LQKENI. CDR3 length: 16 amino acids. This chain's CDR3 is CASSTGLAGVTDTQYF. As DNA, the CDR3 is TGTGCCAGCTCCACGGGACTAGCGGGAGTCACAGATACGCAGTATTTT.

The chain combines TRBV19 with TRBJ2-1; TRBD2 agrees at 7 bases. Germline assignment: CDR1 LNHDA and CDR2 SQIVND (reference sequence). Trimming at V came to 7 bases and at J to 6 bases, leaving 12 bases not matched to a gene. There are 15 residues in the CDR3. CDR3 DNA sequence: TGTGCCAGTAACCTTGGACTAGTAGCTTTCAATGAGCAGTTCTTC. Protein product: CASNLGLVAFNEQFF.

The J gene is TRBJ1-6, the V gene TRBV28; D remains ambiguous. V shed 3 bases and J shed 7 bases, with 13 bases lying between them. The germline V gene encodes CDR1 MDHEN and CDR2 SYDVKM. The CDR3 loop spans 15 amino acids. The CDR3 protein is CASSFVGARNSPLHF. The CDR3 coding sequence is TGTGCCAGCAGTTTTGTGGGAGCGAGGAATTCACCCCTCCACTTT. Based on the CDR3 plus reference TRBV28 and TRBJ1-6, the full variable domain is DVKVTQSSRYLVKRTGEKVFLECVQDMDHENMFWYRQDPGLGLRLIYFSYDVKMKEKGDIPEGYSVSREKKERFSLILESASTNQTSMYLCASSFVGARNSPLHFGNGTRLTVT.

The chain couples TRBV7-2 to TRBJ1-2; TRBD1 aligns across 8 bases. CDR3 length: 13 amino acids. The germline gives CDR1 SGHTA, CDR2 FQGNSA. After removal of 5 bases from V and 8 bases from J, the junction contained 7 bases not matched to a gene. CDR3 sequence: CASSPKTGVGYTF. In DNA, the CDR3 is TGTGCCAGCAGCCCCAAGACAGGGGTAGGCTACACCTTC. The entire variable domain, with the rest obtained from reference TRBV7-2 and TRBJ1-2, is as follows: GAGVSQSPSNKVTEKGKDVELRCDPISGHTALYWYRQSLGQGLEFLIYFQGNSAPDKSGLPSDRFSAERTGGSVSTLTIQRTQQEDSAVYLCASSPKTGVGYTFGSGTRLTVV.

This clone appeared once. This chain joins TRBV2 and TRBJ2-1, with 13 nucleotides matching TRBD2. V lost 6 bases to trimming and J lost 2 bases; unmatched junction nucleotides: 4. From germline, CDR1 is SNHLY and CDR2 FYNNEI. This CDR3 region has 16 residues. The CDR3 DNA sequence: TGTGCCAGCAGCACGACTAGCGGGAGGACCTACAATGAGCAGTTCTTC. Translated, it gives CASSTTSGRTYNEQFF.

This chain joins TRBV6-1 and TRBJ2-5; TRBD2 matches 14 bases. The J call may not be correct, given that the DNA end is closer to TRBJ2-7. Germline-derived CDR1 and CDR2 are MNHNS and SASEGT. There are 15 residues in the CDR3. CDR3 amino acids: CASQGTSGGLYEQYF. As DNA, the CDR3 is TGTGCCAGCCAAGGGACTAGCGGGGGTCTCTACGAGCAGTACTTC.

The V and J genes are TRBV7-2 and TRBJ2-2; D is unclear. CDR3 length: 15 amino acids. CDR1 is SGHTA, CDR2 FQGNSA, per germline. Trimming stripped 1 base from V and 1 base from J, with 7 bases between. The CDR3, as DNA: TGTGCCAGCAGCTTAGTTGCCGGGAACACCGGGGAGCTGTTTTTT. Translation: CASSLVAGNTGELFF.

A remark on this clone: It is likely a read error, because the conserved phenylalanine at the end of the CDR3 is missing. The chain uses TRBV25-1 and TRBJ1-3, with TRBD1 matching over 9 bases. The germline gives CDR1 MGHDK, CDR2 SYGVNS. V lost 3 bases to trimming and J lost 2 bases; unmatched junction nucleotides: 8. The CDR3 contains 17 residues. The CDR3, as DNA: TGTGCCAGCAGTGAGGCTTTAAGGACAGGGGCTGGAAACACCATATATTCT. Its protein product is CASSEALRTGAGNTIYS.

The chain is built from TRBV6-1 and TRBJ2-7; TRBD1 aligns across 8 bases. J lost 12 bases, V lost 2 bases, and 18 bases had no gene match. Germline lookup yields CDR1 MNHNS and CDR2 SASEGT. The CDR3 contains 16 residues. As DNA, the CDR3 is TGTGCCAGCAGTGAATACCCTACGGGACAGGCAACTCCTTCGTACTTC. Amino acids: CASSEYPTGQATPSYF.

The gene calls are TRBV19 and TRBJ2-5; D possibly corresponds to TRBD1 (5 bases). The J call could be wrong; TRBJ2-7 is a better fit for the DNA end. This CDR3 contains 15 residues. Germline assignment: CDR1 LNHDA and CDR2 SQIVND (reference sequence). The DNA for the CDR3 is TGTGCCAGTAGTATAGATTCGCCAGGGAACTACGAGCAGTACTTC. It specifies CASSIDSPGNYEQYF.